These T cell receptor beta chains were read from a single sample in a study of OX40 agonist ivuxolimab in advanced cancers. Some clones are missing from TCRdb's copy, which holds only in-frame ones; the method was immunoSEQ multiplex PCR. Of 65,000 to 85,000 clones detected, more than 70% appear once; the ten largest clones hold 10%. Source: CD4+ or CD8+ T cells sorted from blood, taken in a trial of the OX40 agonist ivuxolimab. These TCRs come from an adult with an advanced solid tumor such as melanoma, head and neck, liver or kidney cancer. Both conserved end residues are part of each CDR3. The D gene is left open where the match is weak. The listing skips clone size in some rows; elsewhere it reads once, few, many or a size class.

clone size	V gene	D gene	J gene	CDR3 DNA	CDR3 protein
NA	TRBV5-1	TRBD1	TRBJ2-7	TGCGCCAGCAGCTTGATGAGTCCGGGACAGGGCTACGAGCAGTACTTC	CASSLMSPGQGYEQYF
NA	TRBV5-1	NA	TRBJ2-7	TGCGCCAGCAGCTTGGTGGCGGGGGCCCTCGGGGGCGAGCAGTACTTC	CASSLVAGALGGEQYF
NA	TRBV5-4	NA	TRBJ2-6	TGTGCCAGCAGCTTGTTGGGGGGCGCCGGGGCCAACGTCCTGACTTTC	CASSLLGGAGANVLTF
NA	TRBV5-1	NA	TRBJ2-7	TGCGCCAGCAGAGTACAGGGAACCTACGAGCAGTACTTC	CASRVQGTYEQYF
NA	TRBV18	NA	TRBJ2-7	TGTGCCAGCTCGGCGGGACAGACCTACGAGCAGTACTTC	CASSAGQTYEQYF
NA	TRBV5-6	NA	TRBJ2-4	TGTGCCAGCAGCCCCATCGGGACGGCCAAAAACATTCAGTACTTC	CASSPIGTAKNIQYF
NA	TRBV5-1	NA	TRBJ1-2	TGCGCCAGCAGCGTGTTAGGAGGACTTAGTAACTATGGCTACACCTTC	CASSVLGGLSNYGYTF
NA	TRBV9	TRBD2	TRBJ2-5	TGTGCCAGCAGCGTAGGGGGGCTAGCGGGAAGGGAGACCCAGTACTTC	CASSVGGLAGRETQYF
few	TRBV18	NA	TRBJ1-6	TGTGCCAGCTCACCAGGGGGTTCTGGTTCACCCCTCCACTTT	CASSPGGSGSPLHF
NA	TRBV27	NA	TRBJ2-3	TGTGCCAGCAGTTCCGGGAGAAGCACAGATACGCAGTATTTT	CASSSGRSTDTQYF
NA	TRBV5-4	TRBD1	TRBJ2-7	TGTGCCAGCAGCGGGTGGACAGGGGTGGACTACGAGCAGTACTTC	CASSGWTGVDYEQYF
once	TRBV5-1	TRBD2	TRBJ2-1	TGCGCCAGCACCCGTCTCGGGGGGGGGTCCTACAATGAGCAGTTCTTC	CASTRLGGGSYNEQFF
NA	TRBV2	NA	TRBJ2-1	TGTGCCGGGGGCACGGCACTTTACAATGAGCAGTTCTTC	CAGGTALYNEQFF
NA	TRBV5-1	TRBD1	TRBJ1-5	TGCGCCAGCAGCTTGGCAGGGGGCGGCAATCAGCCCCAGCATTTT	CASSLAGGGNQPQHF
NA	TRBV2	TRBD1	TRBJ1-5	TGTGCCGGTAATGGACAGGCAGGTCAGCCCCAGCATTTT	CAGNGQAGQPQHF
NA	TRBV21-1	NA	TRBJ2-7	TGTGCCAGCAGCTCTCACCGGGACTGTCCTTCCTACGAGCAGTACTTC	CASSSHRDCPSYEQYF
once	TRBV6-5	NA	TRBJ2-5	TGTGCCAGCAGCCTTCATGGAGCTCAAGGGACCCAGTACTTC	CASSLHGAQGTQYF
NA	TRBV11-2	TRBD1	TRBJ2-1	TGTGCCAGCAGCTTAACAGGGGGCATGTACAATGAGCAGTTCTTC	CASSLTGGMYNEQFF
once	TRBV5-1	TRBD1	TRBJ1-4	TGCGCCAGCAGCCTCGGGACAGGGTACGAAAAACTGTTTTTT	CASSLGTGYEKLFF
NA	TRBV14	TRBD2	TRBJ2-5	TGTGCCAGCAGCCAGTGGATTGGCGGGGGGGCGGAGACCCAGTACTTC	CASSQWIGGGAETQYF
once	TRBV18	NA	TRBJ2-5	TGTGCCAGCTCAGGTACGGATCAAGAGACCCAGTACTTC	CASSGTDQETQYF
once	TRBV6-4	TRBD1	TRBJ2-7	TGTGCCAGCAGTCCTGACAGGGCCTCCTACGAGCAGTACTTC	CASSPDRASYEQYF
NA	TRBV7-9	NA	TRBJ2-5	TGTGCCAGCAGCCCCGGACAGCCCCAAGAGACCCAGTACTTC	CASSPGQPQETQYF
NA	TRBV9	NA	TRBJ2-2	TGTGCCAGCAGCGTAGACCAGGGGGGCGTCGGGGAGCTGTTTTTT	CASSVDQGGVGELFF
NA	TRBV20-1	NA	TRBJ2-1	TGCAGTGCTAGAAACAATGAGCAGTTCTTC	CSARNNEQFF
NA	TRBV2	TRBD1	TRBJ1-4	TGTGCCAGCAGTTCCCGGGACAGGAGCACAACTAATGAAAAACTGTTTTTT	CASSSRDRSTTNEKLFF
NA	TRBV5-1	NA	TRBJ2-3	TGCGCCAGCAGCCTCATTCCGGGAGAGGGGGCCACAGATACGCAGTATTTT	CASSLIPGEGATDTQYF
once	TRBV20-1	NA	TRBJ2-5	TGCAGCCACATTTTTCGACAGACCCAGTACTTC	CSHIFRQTQYF
NA	TRBV28	NA	TRBJ2-1	TGTGCCAGCAGTAAAGGGGGCTCCTACAATGAGCAGTTCTTC	CASSKGGSYNEQFF
NA	TRBV7-2	TRBD1	TRBJ1-5	TGTGCCAGCAGCTTGCGACAGGGGGGGGTAAATAGCAATCAGCCCCAGCATTTT	CASSLRQGGVNSNQPQHF
NA	TRBV5-1	TRBD2	TRBJ2-2	TGCGCCAGCAGCTCCAGGGGCGCGGGAGGTTCCGGGGAGCTGTTTTTT	CASSSRGAGGSGELFF
NA	TRBV2	NA	TRBJ1-1	TGTGCCAGCAAACTGGGCAACACTGAAGCTTTCTTT	CASKLGNTEAFF
once	TRBV4-2	TRBD2	TRBJ2-5	TGTGCCAGCAGCCAGCCCAGGACTAGCGGGGTCGGGGAGACCCAGTACTTC	CASSQPRTSGVGETQYF
once	TRBV6-6	NA	TRBJ1-4	TGTGCCAGCAGTTACTCTAGGGGAGGTGAAAAACTGTTTTTT	CASSYSRGGEKLFF
NA	TRBV7-9	NA	TRBJ2-7	TGTGCCAGCAGCTTACTCGGCTACGAGCAGTACTTC	CASSLLGYEQYF
few	TRBV2	NA	TRBJ1-5	TGTGCCAGCATGGGACACTTCAATCAGCCCCAGCATTTT	CASMGHFNQPQHF
NA	TRBV5-1	NA	TRBJ1-1	TGCGCCAGCAGCCTCGACAGGATGAGCACTGAAGCTTTCTTT	CASSLDRMSTEAFF
NA	TRBV28	NA	TRBJ1-1	TGTGCCAGCAGTCCTCACCTCCCCCTGAACACTGAAGCTTTCTTT	CASSPHLPLNTEAFF
NA	TRBV9	NA	TRBJ1-1	TGTGCCAGCAGCGAGGCAATCCAAGACACTGAAGCTTTCTTT	CASSEAIQDTEAFF
NA	TRBV5-5	TRBD1	TRBJ1-2	TGTGCCAGCAGCTTGGAGGGCAGGGGGAGGTATGGCTACACCTTC	CASSLEGRGRYGYTF
NA	TRBV5-6	NA	TRBJ1-1	TGTGCCAGCAGCTTGGGGGCCGGGGCCACTGAAGCTTTCTTT	CASSLGAGATEAFF
NA	TRBV28	NA	TRBJ1-6	TGTGCCAGCAGTGGATGGGGGCGATCACCCCTCCACTTT	CASSGWGRSPLHF
once	TRBV19	TRBD2	TRBJ2-1	TGTGCCTCCGGGACTATAGGTGAGCAGTTCTTC	CASGTIGEQFF